These 32 T cell receptor beta chains were all obtained from the same sample, sequenced in a study of blood T cell repertoires in COVID-19. Only in-frame clones appear in the TCRdb table, and some are missing; sequencing was by immunoSEQ multiplex PCR. The sample includes about 400,000 clones, over 85% of them seen just once. Input material: PBMCs or T cells enriched from blood (not recorded which). Source of these receptors: a woman under 40 who had recovered from COVID-19.

The chain carries TRBV12-3 or TRBV12-4 and TRBJ1-3; D uncertain. V was shortened by 10 bases and J by 7 bases, with 14 bases between the two germline ends. The CDR3 contains 12 residues. The CDR3 coding sequence is TGTGCCACATCCCCTAGCGGGAACACCATATATTTT. It translates to CATSPSGNTIYF.

V and J are TRBV24-1 and TRBJ2-7; D possibly corresponds to TRBD2 (5 bases). The CDR3 runs to 11 residues. The V end lost 5 bases, the J end lost 7 bases, and 8 bases lay between the germline ends. The germline gives CDR1 KGHDR, CDR2 SFDVKD. The CDR3, as DNA: TGTGCCACCAGTGTCGGACTTGAGCAGTACTTC. Translated: CATSVGLEQYF.

The chain has TRBV27 and TRBJ1-1, with D perhaps matching TRBD1 (6 bases). The germline gives CDR1 MNHEY, CDR2 SMNVEV (reference sequence). This CDR3 has 14 residues. V gave up 6 bases and J gave up 4 bases, with 15 bases separating them. CDR3 nucleotide sequence: TGTGCCAGCAGCCCCGGGGGAGGGGGCACTGAAGCTTTCTTT. It encodes CASSPGGGGTEAFF.

The chain couples TRBV29-1 to TRBJ2-2, with 7 bases matching TRBD1. The germline V gene encodes CDR1 SQVTM and CDR2 ANQGSEA. Germline trimming cut 5 bases from V and 5 bases from J; bases unmatched to any gene: 14. The CDR3 length is 16 residues. As DNA, the CDR3 is TGCAGCGTTAGTGTGCTCGGACAGGTGGAGACCGGGGAGCTGTTTTTT. Its protein product is CSVSVLGQVETGELFF.

The J gene is TRBJ2-5, the V gene TRBV5-1; 7 positions agree with TRBD2. The ends lost 3 bases at V and 1 base at J; junction bases unmatched: 9. From germline, CDR1 is SGHRS and CDR2 YFSETQ. The CDR3 runs to 16 residues. This chain's CDR3 is CASSSQPRTSQETQYF. The DNA for the CDR3 is TGCGCCAGCAGCTCTCAACCACGGACTAGCCAAGAGACCCAGTACTTC.

This clone was recorded once. The V gene is TRBV7-9, the J gene TRBJ1-2; weak D call: TRBD1 (6 bases). The CDR3 has 16 amino acids. Per the germline V gene, CDR1 is SEHNR and CDR2 is FQNEAQ (reference sequence). V was pared by 4 bases and J by 3 bases, with 18 bases between. The CDR3 region has the DNA TGTGCCAGCAGCTCTGATTTCGTCGGGACACACTATGGCTACACCTTC. As protein: CASSSDFVGTHYGYTF.

This chain links TRBV7-9 with TRBJ2-2; D is perhaps TRBD1 (7 bases). The CDR3 is made up of 19 amino acids. The ends were cut back, 3 bases at V and 0 bases at J, with 20 bases in the middle. Germline loops: CDR1 SEHNR, CDR2 FQNEAQ (reference sequence). The CDR3 region is CASSLLTDRDFANTGELFF. In DNA, the CDR3 is TGTGCCAGCAGCTTGTTAACCGACAGGGACTTCGCGAACACCGGGGAGCTGTTTTTT.

The gene calls are TRBV10-3 and TRBJ2-7; TRBD2 aligns across 9 bases. V lost 8 bases to trimming and J lost 0 bases; unmatched junction nucleotides: 5. The CDR3 covers 14 residues. Germline values: CDR1 ENHRY, CDR2 SYGVKD. The CDR3 region has the DNA TGTGCCATCCGTCGACTAGCGGACTCCTACGAGCAGTACTTC. It translates to CAIRRLADSYEQYF.

V is TRBV27 and J is TRBJ1-5; D might be TRBD1 (6 bases). The CDR3 contains 13 residues. V was clipped by 8 bases and J by 7 bases, with 15 bases between them. Germline V gives CDR1 MNHEY, CDR2 SMNVEV (reference sequence). The CDR3 bases are TGTGCCAGCCGGATCGATGGGGGCCAGCCCCAGCATTTT. It encodes CASRIDGGQPQHF.

The J gene is TRBJ2-1, the V gene TRBV3-1 (or the pseudogene TRBV3-2); TRBD2 matches at 8 bases. The germline gives CDR1 LGHDT, CDR2 YNNKEL (reference sequence). After removal of 2 bases from V and 7 bases from J, the junction contained 13 bases not matched to a gene. There are 17 residues in the CDR3. The CDR3 coding sequence is TGTGCCAGCAGCCAATCCCCTCAGCGGGAGTTGCGGAATGAGCAGTTCTTC. The encoded protein is CASSQSPQRELRNEQFF.

J is TRBJ1-3 and V is TRBV4-1, with 7 bases identical to TRBD1. The J segment lost 4 bases and the V segment lost 5 bases, leaving 11 bases of the junction unmatched. The V gene's germline CDR1 is MGHRA and CDR2 YSYEKL. This CDR3 has 16 amino acids. The CDR3 reads CASSSQTGRSGNTIYF. The DNA for the CDR3 is TGCGCCAGCAGCTCGCAGACAGGGAGGTCCGGAAACACCATATATTTT.

V gene TRBV3-1 (or the pseudogene TRBV3-2) combines with J gene TRBJ2-7; a weak D match, TRBD2 (5 bases). With 1 base removed from V and 3 bases from J, the gap between germline ends came to 13 bases. Germline V CDR1 and CDR2: LGHDT, YNNKEL (reference sequence). The CDR3 has 15 amino acids. The CDR3 DNA is TGTGCCAGCAGCCAAGGGGCGGACTTTCTCTACGAGCAGTACTTC. This translates into CASSQGADFLYEQYF.

The chain uses TRBV7-3 and TRBJ1-2; TRBD1 is a possible D gene (6 bases). Deletions cut 3 bases from V and 6 bases from J, with 14 bases between. The CDR3 runs to 14 residues. Germline V gene sequence: CDR1 SGHTA, CDR2 FQGTGA. The CDR3 region is CASSFHRDPNGYTF. DNA for the CDR3: TGTGCCAGCAGCTTCCACAGGGACCCAAATGGCTACACCTTC.

The chain employs TRBV28 and TRBJ2-7, with 8 bases that match TRBD2. Per germline, CDR1 MDHEN and CDR2 SYDVKM. The junction had 8 bases not matched to a gene; V was cut back by 5 bases and J by 2 bases. CDR3 length: 15 residues. CDR3 amino acids: CASSHPSGQAYEQYF. The CDR3 DNA reads TGTGCCAGCAGTCACCCTAGCGGGCAAGCCTACGAGCAGTACTTC.

This chain uses TRBV14 with TRBJ1-1; D not certain. This CDR3 is 15 amino acids long. Deletions cut 4 bases from V and 0 bases from J, with 12 bases between. From germline, CDR1 is SGHDN and CDR2 FVKESK. CDR3 DNA sequence: TGTGCCAGCAGCCTAATACCGGGAGTGAACACTGAAGCTTTCTTT. The encoded protein is CASSLIPGVNTEAFF. Full variable domain (outside the CDR3, taken from reference TRBV14 and TRBJ1-1): EAGVTQFPSHSVIEKGQTVTLRCDPISGHDNLYWYRRVMGKEIKFLLHFVKESKQDESGMPNNRFLAERTGGTYSTLKVQPAELEDSGVYFCASSLIPGVNTEAFFGQGTRLTVV.

A few counts support this clone. The chain uses TRBV24-1 and TRBJ2-1, with TRBD1 matching over 10 bases. From germline, CDR1 is KGHDR and CDR2 SFDVKD. J was trimmed by 7 bases and V by 0 bases; bases with no gene match: 8. This CDR3 comprises 17 residues. CDR3 DNA: TGTGCCACCAGTGATTTGCCTGGACAGGGGGATTCAAATGAGCAGTTCTTC. It translates to CATSDLPGQGDSNEQFF.

This chain joins TRBV28 and TRBJ1-1; a possible D gene is TRBD1 (6 bases). Germline-derived CDR1 and CDR2 are MDHEN and SYDVKM. The CDR3 is made up of 16 amino acids. Trimming removed 5 bases from V and 0 bases from J, with 16 bases in between. CDR3 coding DNA: TGTGCCAGCAGTCTGAAAGGGGGAAGTCTGAACACTGAAGCTTTCTTT. This translates into CASSLKGGSLNTEAFF.

The chain combines TRBV7-3 with TRBJ2-1; TRBD2 agrees at 7 bases. The CDR3 sequence is 15 residues long. CDR1 is SGHTA and CDR2 is FQGTGA in the germline V gene. V trimming: 2 bases; J trimming: 2 bases; junction bases outside the gene matches: 3. CDR3 sequence reads: CASSLGGRAYNEQFF. The CDR3 DNA is TGTGCCAGCAGCTTAGGAGGGAGGGCCTACAATGAGCAGTTCTTC. Full variable domain (rest looked up from reference TRBV7-3 and TRBJ2-1): GAGVSQTPSNKVTEKGKYVELRCDPISGHTALYWYRQSLGQGPEFLIYFQGTGAADDSGLPNDRFFAVRPEGSVSTLKIQRTERGDSAVYLCASSLGGRAYNEQFFGPGTRLTVL.

V is TRBV7-2 and J is TRBJ2-3; TRBD1 might be the D (6 bases). The CDR3 runs 16 residues. V gave up 1 base and J gave up 7 bases, with 18 bases separating them. Looked up from germline, CDR1 is SGHTA and CDR2 is FQGNSA. The CDR3 nucleotides read TGTGCCAGCAGCTTAGGTGGGACAAGGAACCGGAATACGCAGTATTTT. Translation: CASSLGGTRNRNTQYF.

The chain links TRBV19 to TRBJ1-3, with D maybe TRBD1 (5 bases). Per germline, CDR1 LNHDA and CDR2 SQIVND (reference sequence). Trimming took off 9 bases at V and 0 bases at J, with 12 bases between the two ends. This CDR3 is built from 14 residues. Written as DNA, the CDR3 is TGTGCCAGCTGGGGCCCACGCTCTGGAAACACCATATATTTT. It is translated as CASWGPRSGNTIYF.

The V gene is TRBV5-1, the J gene TRBJ2-5; D gene unclear. V lost 4 bases and J 2 bases, leaving 12 bases between the germline ends. Looked up from germline, CDR1 is SGHRS and CDR2 is YFSETQ. This CDR3 comprises 14 residues. This CDR3 is CASSMGYRQETQYF. Here the CDR3 DNA reads TGCGCCAGCAGCATGGGGTACAGACAAGAGACCCAGTACTTC. Together with reference TRBV5-1 and TRBJ2-5, the CDR3 gives the full variable domain: KAGVTQTPRYLIKTRGQQVTLSCSPISGHRSVSWYQQTPGQGLQFLFEYFSETQRNKGNFPGRFSGRQFSNSRSEMNVSTLELGDSALYLCASSMGYRQETQYFGPGTRLLVL.

The chain couples TRBV24-1 to TRBJ2-7; a possible D gene is TRBD1 (6 bases). V was shortened by 3 bases and J by 1 base, with 9 bases between the two germline ends. This CDR3 contains 14 residues. Germline lookup yields CDR1 KGHDR and CDR2 SFDVKD. The DNA for the CDR3 is TGTGCCACCAGTGATACGACAGGTTCCTACGAGCAGTACTTC. This translates into CATSDTTGSYEQYF.

This chain connects TRBV5-1 to TRBJ1-1, with 12 positions matching TRBD1. The CDR3 has 18 residues. Germline CDR1 is SGHRS and CDR2 is YFSETQ. The J segment lost 4 bases and the V segment lost 3 bases, leaving 13 bases of the junction unmatched. CDR3 sequence (DNA): TGCGCCAGCAGCTCGGGAGTCCCGGGACAGGGGGCGGGCACTGAAGCTTTCTTT. Residues: CASSSGVPGQGAGTEAFF. Full variable domain (remainder filled in from reference TRBV5-1 and TRBJ1-1): KAGVTQTPRYLIKTRGQQVTLSCSPISGHRSVSWYQQTPGQGLQFLFEYFSETQRNKGNFPGRFSGRQFSNSRSEMNVSTLELGDSALYLCASSSGVPGQGAGTEAFFGQGTRLTVV.

The chain recombines TRBV27 with TRBJ2-7; TRBD1 matches 7 bases. V shed 8 bases and J 2 bases; nucleotides not matched to a gene: 3. This CDR3 comprises 12 residues. The V gene's germline CDR1 is MNHEY and CDR2 SMNVEV (reference sequence). In nucleotides, the CDR3 is TGTGCCAGCGGAGACAGGGCCTACGAGCAGTACTTC. Protein: CASGDRAYEQYF.

The V call is TRBV18, the J call TRBJ1-3; 8 nucleotides align to TRBD1. Trimming removed 2 bases from V and 8 bases from J; junction bases left unmatched: 11. CDR3 length: 16 residues. Germline V gives CDR1 KGHSH, CDR2 LQKENI. CDR3 region: CASSPLDRVIRDTIYF. CDR3 nucleotide sequence: TGTGCCAGCTCACCATTGGACAGGGTGATACGGGACACCATATATTTT.

The chain couples TRBV9 to TRBJ1-3, with D unclear. Germline V gene data show CDR1 as SGDLS and CDR2 as YYNGEE. V was shortened by 5 bases and J by 1 base, with 7 bases between the two germline ends. The CDR3 covers 13 residues. The CDR3 DNA sequence: TGTGCCAGCAGGACAACTTCTGGAAACACCATATATTTT. This translates into CASRTTSGNTIYF.

The rearrangement links TRBV4-2 to TRBJ2-1; D is undetermined. CDR1 is LGHNA, CDR2 YNFKEQ, per germline. V lost 4 bases, J lost 5 bases, and 12 bases lay in between. The CDR3 contains 14 residues. The CDR3, as DNA: TGTGCCAGCAGCCGCCGGGTCTACGACAATGAGCAGTTCTTC. Amino acids: CASSRRVYDNEQFF.

CDR3 loop: CASSFRGQVTEAFF. In DNA, the CDR3 is TGCGCCAGCAGCTTTAGGGGGCAGGTCACTGAAGCTTTCTTT. The J gene is TRBJ1-1, the V gene TRBV5-1, with 7 bases aligning to TRBD1. In germline, CDR1 is SGHRS, CDR2 YFSETQ. The V gene end was trimmed by 2 bases and the J gene end by 4 bases; junction bases not matched to a gene: 5. The CDR3 covers 14 residues. Together with reference TRBV5-1 and TRBJ1-1, the CDR3 gives the full variable domain: KAGVTQTPRYLIKTRGQQVTLSCSPISGHRSVSWYQQTPGQGLQFLFEYFSETQRNKGNFPGRFSGRQFSNSRSEMNVSTLELGDSALYLCASSFRGQVTEAFFGQGTRLTVV.

The chain is built from TRBV7-8 and TRBJ2-7; TRBD2 is a possible D gene (6 bases). V lost 5 bases, J lost 7 bases, and 9 bases lay in between. This CDR3 has 11 residues. CDR1 SGHVS and CDR2 FQNEAQ come from the germline V gene. For the CDR3, the DNA is TGTGCCAGCAGCGGAGGAGGGGAGCAGTACTTC. Encoded protein: CASSGGGEQYF.

The chain combines TRBV7-9 with TRBJ1-6; possible D gene TRBD1, 5 bases. The CDR3 has 16 residues. V was trimmed by 2 bases and J by 8 bases, leaving 16 bases between them. CDR1 is SEHNR and CDR2 is FQNEAQ in the germline V gene (reference sequence). The CDR3 loop is CASSLNRQGSYSPLHF. Written as DNA, the CDR3 is TGTGCCAGCAGCTTAAACCGGCAGGGAAGTTATTCACCCCTCCACTTT.

The chain has TRBV19 and TRBJ1-2, with TRBD1 identical over 8 bases. This CDR3 is built from 15 residues. Germline V gene lookup returns CDR1 LNHDA and CDR2 SQIVND (reference sequence). Trimming at V came to 7 bases and at J to 2 bases, leaving 9 bases not matched to a gene. The CDR3 protein is CASNTGGWGNYGYTF. CDR3 DNA sequence: TGTGCCAGTAACACAGGGGGTTGGGGAAACTATGGCTACACCTTC.

The chain joins TRBV7-9 to TRBJ2-6; tentatively, D is TRBD2 (6 bases). CDR3 length equals 19 residues. CDR1 and CDR2 from the germline V gene are SEHNR and FQNEAQ (reference sequence). The V gene lost 3 bases and the J gene lost 0 bases, with 18 bases spanning the gap. The CDR3 sequence: CASSFGLREQSSGANVLTF. CDR3 DNA sequence: TGTGCCAGCAGCTTCGGCCTGCGGGAACAAAGCTCTGGGGCCAACGTCCTGACTTTC.